This T cell receptor beta chain was documented in a study of blood T cell repertoires in COVID-19. Here immunoSEQ multiplex PCR was the method, and the copy in TCRdb shows in-frame clones only, minus some. This sample has roughly 330,000 clones, with 70% to 90% found just once. The V and J ends lost 2 bases and 4 bases, in that order; junction bases with no gene match: 4. Germline V CDR1 and CDR2: GTSNPN, SVGIG (reference sequence). CDR3 length equals 14 residues. This TCR came from a woman aged 30 to 39 who had recovered from COVID-19. The chain is built from TRBV30 and TRBJ1-3; 8 nucleotides agree with TRBD1. The sequenced sample consisted of PBMCs or T cells enriched from blood (not recorded which). CDR3 coding DNA: TGTGCCTGGAGTAAAAGGACAGGGGGAAACACCATATATTTT. Its translation is CAWSKRTGGNTIYF. Supplemented by reference TRBV30 and TRBJ1-3, the full variable domain reads SQTIHQWPATLVQPVGSPLSLECTVEGTSNPNLYWYRQAAGRGLQLLFYSVGIGQISSEVPQNLSASRPQDRQFILSSKKLLLSDSGFYLCAWSKRTGGNTIYFGEGSWLTVV.